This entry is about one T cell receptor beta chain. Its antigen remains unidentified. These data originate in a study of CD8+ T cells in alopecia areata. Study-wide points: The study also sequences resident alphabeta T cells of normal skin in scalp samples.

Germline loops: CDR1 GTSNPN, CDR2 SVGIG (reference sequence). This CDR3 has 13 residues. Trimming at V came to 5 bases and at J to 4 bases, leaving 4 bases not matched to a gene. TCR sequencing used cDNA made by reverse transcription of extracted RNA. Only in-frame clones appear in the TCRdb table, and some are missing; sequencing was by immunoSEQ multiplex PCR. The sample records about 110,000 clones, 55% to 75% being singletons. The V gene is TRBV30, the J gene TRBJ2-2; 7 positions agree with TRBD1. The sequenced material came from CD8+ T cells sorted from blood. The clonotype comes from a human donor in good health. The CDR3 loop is CAWDGQVTGELFF. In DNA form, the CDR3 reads TGTGCCTGGGACGGACAGGTCACCGGGGAGCTGTTTTTT. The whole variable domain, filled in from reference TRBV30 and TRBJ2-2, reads SQTIHQWPATLVQPVGSPLSLECTVEGTSNPNLYWYRQAAGRGLQLLFYSVGIGQISSEVPQNLSASRPQDRQFILSSKKLLLSDSGFYLCAWDGQVTGELFFGEGSRLTVL.